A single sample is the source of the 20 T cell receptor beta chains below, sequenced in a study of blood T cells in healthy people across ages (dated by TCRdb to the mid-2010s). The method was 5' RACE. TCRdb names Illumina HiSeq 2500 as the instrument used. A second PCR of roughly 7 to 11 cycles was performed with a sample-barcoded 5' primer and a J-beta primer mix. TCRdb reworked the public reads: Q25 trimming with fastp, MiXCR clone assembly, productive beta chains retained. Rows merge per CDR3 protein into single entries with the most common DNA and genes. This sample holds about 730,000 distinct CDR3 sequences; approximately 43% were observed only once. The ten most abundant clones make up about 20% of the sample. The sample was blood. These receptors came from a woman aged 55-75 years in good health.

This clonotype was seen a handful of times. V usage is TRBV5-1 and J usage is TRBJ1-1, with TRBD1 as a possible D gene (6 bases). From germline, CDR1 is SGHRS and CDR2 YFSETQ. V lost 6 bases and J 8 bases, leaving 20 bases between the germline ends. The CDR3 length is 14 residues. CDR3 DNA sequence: TGCGCCAGCACCTACCGGACAGATAATTTAGAAGCTTTCTTT. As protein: CASTYRTDNLEAFF. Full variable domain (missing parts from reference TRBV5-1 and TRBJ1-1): KAGVTQTPRYLIKTRGQQVTLSCSPISGHRSVSWYQQTPGQGLQFLFEYFSETQRNKGNFPGRFSGRQFSNSRSEMNVSTLELGDSALYLCASTYRTDNLEAFFGQGTRLTVV.

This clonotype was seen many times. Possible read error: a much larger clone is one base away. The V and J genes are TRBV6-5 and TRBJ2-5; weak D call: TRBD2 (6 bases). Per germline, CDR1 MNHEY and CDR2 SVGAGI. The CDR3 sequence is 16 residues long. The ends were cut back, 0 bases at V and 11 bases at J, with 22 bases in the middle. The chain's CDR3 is CASSYSMAGNPNEQYF. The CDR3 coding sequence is TGTGCCAGCAGTTACTCGATGGCGGGGAATCCCAATGAGCAGTACTTC.

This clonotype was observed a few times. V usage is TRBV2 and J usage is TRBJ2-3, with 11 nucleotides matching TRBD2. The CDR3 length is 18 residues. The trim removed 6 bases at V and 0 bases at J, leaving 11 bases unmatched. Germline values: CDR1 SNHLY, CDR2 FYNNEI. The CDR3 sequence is CASRNRGTSGFSTDTQYF. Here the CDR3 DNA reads TGTGCCAGCAGGAACCGGGGGACTAGCGGCTTTAGCACAGATACGCAGTATTTT.

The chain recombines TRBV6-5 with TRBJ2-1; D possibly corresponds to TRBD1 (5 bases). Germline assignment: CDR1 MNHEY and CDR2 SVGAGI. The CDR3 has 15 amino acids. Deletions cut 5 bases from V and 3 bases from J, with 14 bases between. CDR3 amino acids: CASSRGPDGYNEQFF. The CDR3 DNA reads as TGTGCCAGCAGTAGGGGCCCGGACGGCTACAATGAGCAGTTCTTC.

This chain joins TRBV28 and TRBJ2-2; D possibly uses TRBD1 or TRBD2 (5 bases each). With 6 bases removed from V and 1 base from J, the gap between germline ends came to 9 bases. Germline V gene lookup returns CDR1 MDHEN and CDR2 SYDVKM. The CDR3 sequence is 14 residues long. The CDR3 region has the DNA TGTGCCAGCAGGGGGGACGGGAACACCGGGGAGCTGTTTTTT. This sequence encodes CASRGDGNTGELFF.

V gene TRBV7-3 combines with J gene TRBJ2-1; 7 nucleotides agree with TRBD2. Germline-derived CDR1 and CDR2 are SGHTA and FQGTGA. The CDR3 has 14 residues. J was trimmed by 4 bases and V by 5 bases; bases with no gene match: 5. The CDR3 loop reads CASSHGTTYNEQFF. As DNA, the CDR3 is TGTGCCAGCAGCCATGGGACTACATACAATGAGCAGTTCTTC.

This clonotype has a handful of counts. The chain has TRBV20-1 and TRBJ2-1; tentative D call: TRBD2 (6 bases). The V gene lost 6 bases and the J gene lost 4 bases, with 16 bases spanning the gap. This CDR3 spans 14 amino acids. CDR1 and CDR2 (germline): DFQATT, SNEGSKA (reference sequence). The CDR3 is CSARASGFYNEQFF. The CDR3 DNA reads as TGCAGTGCCCGAGCCAGCGGGTTTTACAATGAGCAGTTCTTC.

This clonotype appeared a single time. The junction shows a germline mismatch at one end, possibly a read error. CDR3 sequence (DNA): TGCAGTGCTAGAGACGTTACTAGCGGGAGAGCCCACGAACAGTACTTC. It translates to CSARDVTSGRAHEQYF. V gene TRBV20-1 combines with J gene TRBJ2-7, with TRBD2 matching 11 bases. This CDR3 is built from 16 residues. Germline CDR1 reads DFQATT; CDR2 reads SNEGSKA (reference sequence).

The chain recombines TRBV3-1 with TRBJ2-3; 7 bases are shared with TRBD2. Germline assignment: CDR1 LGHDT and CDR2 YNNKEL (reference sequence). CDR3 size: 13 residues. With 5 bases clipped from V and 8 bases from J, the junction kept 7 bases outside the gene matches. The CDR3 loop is CASSTQRLATQYF. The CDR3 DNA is TGTGCCAGCAGCACACAACGACTAGCTACGCAGTATTTT.

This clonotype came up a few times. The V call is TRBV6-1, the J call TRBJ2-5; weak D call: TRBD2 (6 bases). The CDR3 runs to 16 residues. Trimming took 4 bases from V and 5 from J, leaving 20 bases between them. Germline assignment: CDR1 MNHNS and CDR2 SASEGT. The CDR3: CASSVNPSLRGETQYF. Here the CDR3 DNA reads TGTGCCAGCAGTGTCAATCCTTCTCTTCGGGGGGAGACCCAGTACTTC.

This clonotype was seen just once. The CDR3 region is CASSGPGTTTNTQYF. In DNA, the CDR3 is TGTGCCAGCAGCGGTCCAGGGACTACCACGAATACGCAGTATTTT. The genes are TRBV7-2 and TRBJ2-3; TRBD2 matches at 7 bases. V shed 5 bases and J 7 bases; nucleotides not matched to a gene: 12. CDR3 length: 15 amino acids. Germline values: CDR1 SGHTA, CDR2 FQGNSA.

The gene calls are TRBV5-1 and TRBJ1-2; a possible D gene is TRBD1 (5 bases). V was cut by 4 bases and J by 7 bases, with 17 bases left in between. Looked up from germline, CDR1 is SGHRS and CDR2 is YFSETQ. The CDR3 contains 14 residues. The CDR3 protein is CASSTTTDGLGYTF. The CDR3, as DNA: TGCGCCAGCAGCACAACGACAGATGGACTTGGCTACACCTTC.

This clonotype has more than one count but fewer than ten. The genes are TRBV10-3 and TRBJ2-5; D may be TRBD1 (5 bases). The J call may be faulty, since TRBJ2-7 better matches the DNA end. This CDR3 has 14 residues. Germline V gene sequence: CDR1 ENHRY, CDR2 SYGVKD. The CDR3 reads CAKETGAITYEQYF. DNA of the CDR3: TGTGCCAAAGAAACAGGTGCTATCACCTACGAGCAGTACTTC.

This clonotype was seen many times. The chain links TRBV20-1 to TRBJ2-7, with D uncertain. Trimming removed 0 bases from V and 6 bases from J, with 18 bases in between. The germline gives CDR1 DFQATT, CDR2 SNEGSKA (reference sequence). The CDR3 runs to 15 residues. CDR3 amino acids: CSARDAGRTASEQYF. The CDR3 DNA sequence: TGCAGTGCTAGAGATGCCGGACGTACTGCGAGCGAGCAGTACTTC.

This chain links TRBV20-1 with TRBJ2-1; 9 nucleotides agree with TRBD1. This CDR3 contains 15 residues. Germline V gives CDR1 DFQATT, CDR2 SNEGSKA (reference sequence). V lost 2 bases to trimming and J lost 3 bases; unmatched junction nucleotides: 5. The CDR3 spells CSARSRDRVYNEQFF. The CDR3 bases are TGCAGTGCTAGATCCCGGGACAGGGTCTACAATGAGCAGTTCTTC.

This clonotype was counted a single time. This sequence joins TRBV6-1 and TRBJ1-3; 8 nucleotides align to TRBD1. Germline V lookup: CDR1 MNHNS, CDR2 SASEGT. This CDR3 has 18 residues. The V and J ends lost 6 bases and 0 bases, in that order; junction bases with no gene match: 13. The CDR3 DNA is TGTGCCAGCAGCCTAACCCTACCCACAGGGGGCTCTGGAAACACCATATATTTT. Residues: CASSLTLPTGGSGNTIYF.

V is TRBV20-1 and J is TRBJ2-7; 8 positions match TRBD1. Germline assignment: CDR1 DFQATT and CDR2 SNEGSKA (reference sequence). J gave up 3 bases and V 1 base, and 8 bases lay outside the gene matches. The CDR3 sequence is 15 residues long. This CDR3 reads CSARATQGDIYEQYF. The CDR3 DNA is TGCAGTGCTAGAGCAACACAGGGGGATATCTACGAGCAGTACTTC.

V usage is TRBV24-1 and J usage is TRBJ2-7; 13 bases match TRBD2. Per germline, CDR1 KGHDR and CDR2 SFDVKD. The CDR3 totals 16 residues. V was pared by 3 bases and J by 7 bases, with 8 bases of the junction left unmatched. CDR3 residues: CATSDPGLAGVNEQYF. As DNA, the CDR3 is TGTGCCACCAGTGATCCCGGACTAGCGGGAGTCAATGAGCAGTACTTC.

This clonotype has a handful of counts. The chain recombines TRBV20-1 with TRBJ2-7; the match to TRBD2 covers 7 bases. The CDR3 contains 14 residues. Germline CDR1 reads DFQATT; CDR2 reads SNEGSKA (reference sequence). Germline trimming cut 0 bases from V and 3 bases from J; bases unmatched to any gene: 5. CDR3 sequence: CSARDPAGNYEQYF. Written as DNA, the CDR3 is TGCAGTGCTAGAGACCCAGCGGGGAACTACGAGCAGTACTTC.

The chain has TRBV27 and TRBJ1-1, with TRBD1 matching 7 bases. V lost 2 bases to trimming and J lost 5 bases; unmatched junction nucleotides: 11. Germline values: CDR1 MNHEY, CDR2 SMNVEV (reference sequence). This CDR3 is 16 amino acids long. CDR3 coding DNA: TGTGCCAGCAGTTTAAGGTCAGGGGGTGGGGGGACTGAAGCTTTCTTT. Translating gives CASSLRSGGGGTEAFF.